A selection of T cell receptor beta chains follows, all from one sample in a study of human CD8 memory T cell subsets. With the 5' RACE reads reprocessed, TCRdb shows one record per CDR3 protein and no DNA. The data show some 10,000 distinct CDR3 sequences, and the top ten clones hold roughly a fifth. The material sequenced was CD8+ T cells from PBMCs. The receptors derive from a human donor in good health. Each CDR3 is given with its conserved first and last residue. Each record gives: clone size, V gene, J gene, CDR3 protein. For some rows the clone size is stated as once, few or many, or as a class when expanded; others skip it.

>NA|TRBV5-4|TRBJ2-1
CASESGGGTYNEQFF
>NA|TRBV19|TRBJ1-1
CASSSTPNTEAFF
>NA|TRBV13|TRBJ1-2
CASSLGQGAAGYTF
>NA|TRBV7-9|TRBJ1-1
CASSLGAGMSQEAFF
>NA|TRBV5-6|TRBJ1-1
CASSFLNTEAFF
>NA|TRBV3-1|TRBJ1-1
CASSQGQLGTEAFF
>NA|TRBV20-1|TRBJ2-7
CSAGDPGQGLYEQYF
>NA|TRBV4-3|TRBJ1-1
CASSQEKEGSWGEAFF
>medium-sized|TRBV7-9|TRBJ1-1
CASSPGWSDTEAFF
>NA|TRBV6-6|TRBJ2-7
CASSSLPPASSYEQYF
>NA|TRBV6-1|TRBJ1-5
CASSEAVAFGNQPQHF
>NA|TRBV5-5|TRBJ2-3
CASSLFPSTDTQYF
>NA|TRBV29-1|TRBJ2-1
CSVEGVAGDEQFF
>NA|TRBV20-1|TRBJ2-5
CSAWGASGQETQYF
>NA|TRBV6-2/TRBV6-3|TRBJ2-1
CASSLGGAYNEQFF
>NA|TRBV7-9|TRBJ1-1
CASSLVVDASEAFF
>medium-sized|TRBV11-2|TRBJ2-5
CASSLDGPSGEETQYF
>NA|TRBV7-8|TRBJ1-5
CASSLWDRDVGNQPQHF
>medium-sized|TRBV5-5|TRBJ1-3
CASNAYGSGNTIYF
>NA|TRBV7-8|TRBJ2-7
CASTRGGSYEQYF
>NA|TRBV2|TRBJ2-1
CASLLALSSYNEQFF
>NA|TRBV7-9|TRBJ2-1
CASTLGALEQFF
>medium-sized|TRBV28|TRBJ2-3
CASSSTSTTDTQYF
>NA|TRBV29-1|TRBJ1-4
CSVKLTGARNEKLFF
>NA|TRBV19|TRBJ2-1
CASSTGNGYNEQFF
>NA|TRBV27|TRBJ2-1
CASGTKSRQGAYNEQFF
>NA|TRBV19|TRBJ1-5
CATRGVNQPQHF
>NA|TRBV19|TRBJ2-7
CASSIGASSYEQYF
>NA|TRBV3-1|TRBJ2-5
CASSHGVGETQYF
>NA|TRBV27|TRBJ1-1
CASIKGQGRRLNTEAFF
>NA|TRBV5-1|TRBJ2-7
CASSPEFLAEGDEQYF
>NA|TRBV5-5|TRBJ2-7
CASSLAPGTDLEQYF
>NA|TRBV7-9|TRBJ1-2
CASSFQGNYGYTF
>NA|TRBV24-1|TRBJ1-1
CATSISAAGNTEAFF
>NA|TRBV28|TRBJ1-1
CASSVEDSNTEAFF
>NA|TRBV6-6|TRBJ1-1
CASSYIPGPTEAFF